The sequence of this T cell receptor beta chain was determined in a study of OX40 agonist ivuxolimab in advanced cancers. As for the study in general: Each patient was given ivuxolimab into a vein every 2 weeks, at 0.01 to 10 mg/kg. Partial responses were achieved by three patients: one hepatocellular carcinoma, two cutaneous melanoma.

For this clone: Antigen: not known.

Notes on the study in general: With doses of 0.1 to 3.0 mg/kg, CD4+ and CD8+ blood T cells had undergone clonal expansion by week 6. CD8+ T cells averaged more expanded clones than CD4+.

Germline V gene data show CDR1 as LGHNT and CDR2 as FRNRAP. The CDR3 consists of 16 residues. V dropped 5 bases and J dropped 4; count of bases not matched to a gene: 12. The assay was immunoSEQ multiplex PCR, and TCRdb's table has in-frame clones only and misses some. The table lists fewer than 95,000 clones, 75% to 85% of them singletons. Sequencing was performed on CD4+ or CD8+ T cells sorted from blood, taken in a trial of the OX40 agonist ivuxolimab. The chain employs TRBV12-5 and TRBJ2-3; the match to TRBD2 covers 7 bases. The sequence was obtained from an adult with an advanced solid tumor such as melanoma, head and neck, liver or kidney cancer. The CDR3 reads CASGSPSGGNPDTQYF. The CDR3 nucleotides are TGTGCTAGTGGTAGCCCGTCCGGGGGGAATCCAGATACGCAGTATTTT.